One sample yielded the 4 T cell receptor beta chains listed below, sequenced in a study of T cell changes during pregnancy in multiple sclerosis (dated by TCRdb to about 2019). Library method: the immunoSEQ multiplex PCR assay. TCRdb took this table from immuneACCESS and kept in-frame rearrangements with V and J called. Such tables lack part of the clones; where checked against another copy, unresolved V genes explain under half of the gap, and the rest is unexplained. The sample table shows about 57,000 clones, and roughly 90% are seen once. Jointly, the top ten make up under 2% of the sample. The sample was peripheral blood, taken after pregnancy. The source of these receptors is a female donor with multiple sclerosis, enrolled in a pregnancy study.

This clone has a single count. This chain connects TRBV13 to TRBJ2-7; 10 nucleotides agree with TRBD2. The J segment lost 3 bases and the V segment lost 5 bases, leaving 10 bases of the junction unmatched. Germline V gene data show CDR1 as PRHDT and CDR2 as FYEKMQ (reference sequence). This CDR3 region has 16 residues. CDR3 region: CASSRLAGVMVYEQYF. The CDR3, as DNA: TGTGCCAGCAGCAGGCTAGCGGGGGTCATGGTCTACGAGCAGTACTTC.

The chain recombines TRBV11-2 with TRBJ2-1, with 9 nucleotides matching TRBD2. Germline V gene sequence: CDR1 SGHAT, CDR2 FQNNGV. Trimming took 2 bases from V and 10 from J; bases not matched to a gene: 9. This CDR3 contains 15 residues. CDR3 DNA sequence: TGTGCCAGCAGCTTAACCCGGCGGGGGGGCTGGGAGCAGTTCTTC. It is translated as CASSLTRRGGWEQFF.

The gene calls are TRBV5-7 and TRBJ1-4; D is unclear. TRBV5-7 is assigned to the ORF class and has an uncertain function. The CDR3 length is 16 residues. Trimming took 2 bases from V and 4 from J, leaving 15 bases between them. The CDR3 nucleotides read TGTGCCAGCAGCTTCCTTGGGGAGGCGCGTAATGAAAAACTGTTTTTT. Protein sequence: CASSFLGEARNEKLFF.

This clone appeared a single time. Here the CDR3 reads CASSLQGFNTEAFF. Here the CDR3 DNA reads TGTGCCAGCAGCTTACAGGGCTTTAACACTGAAGCTTTCTTT. The chain employs TRBV11-2 and TRBJ1-1, with a tentative D call TRBD1 (5 bases). The V gene lost 2 bases and the J gene lost 2 bases, with 9 bases spanning the gap. Germline CDR1 SGHAT, CDR2 FQNNGV. CDR3 length: 14 amino acids. Full variable domain (missing parts from reference TRBV11-2 and TRBJ1-1): EAGVAQSPRYKIIEKRQSVAFWCNPISGHATLYWYQQILGQGPKLLIQFQNNGVVDDSQLPKDRFSAERLKGVDSTLKIQPAKLEDSAVYLCASSLQGFNTEAFFGQGTRLTVV.